This TCR beta chain was recovered during a study of T cells after yellow fever vaccination. TCRdb analysed the 5' RACE reads with MiXCR anew, one entry per CDR3 protein. The table records over 120,000 distinct CDR3 sequences, under 8% of them present only once. This clonotype was observed a handful of times. Germline V gene data show CDR1 as MNHNS and CDR2 as SASEGT. Trimming at V came to 4 bases and at J to 6 bases, leaving 3 bases not matched to a gene. The CDR3 length is 14 residues. The chain carries TRBV6-1 and TRBJ2-1; 10 bases match TRBD2. The source of this sequence is a man under 40 who received the YFV17D yellow fever vaccine. Sequenced material: CD4+ T cells sorted from PBMCs, taken 10 days after the yellow fever booster vaccination. The CDR3 DNA follows: TGTGCCAGCAGTGGAGGGACTAGCGTCAATGAGCAGTTCTTC. Translating gives CASSGGTSVNEQFF.